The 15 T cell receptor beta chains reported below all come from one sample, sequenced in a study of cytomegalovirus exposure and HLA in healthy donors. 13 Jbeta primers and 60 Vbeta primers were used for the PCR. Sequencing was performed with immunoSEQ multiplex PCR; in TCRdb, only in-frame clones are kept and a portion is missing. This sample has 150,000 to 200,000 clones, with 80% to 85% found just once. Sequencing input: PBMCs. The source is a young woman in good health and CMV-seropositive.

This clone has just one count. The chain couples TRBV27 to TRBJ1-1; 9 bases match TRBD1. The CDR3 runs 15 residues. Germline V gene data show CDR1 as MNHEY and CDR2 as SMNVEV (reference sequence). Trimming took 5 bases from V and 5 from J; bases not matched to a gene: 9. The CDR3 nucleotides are TGTGCCAGCAGTATCAACAGGGGGCGTAGGACTGAAGCTTTCTTT. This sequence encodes CASSINRGRRTEAFF.

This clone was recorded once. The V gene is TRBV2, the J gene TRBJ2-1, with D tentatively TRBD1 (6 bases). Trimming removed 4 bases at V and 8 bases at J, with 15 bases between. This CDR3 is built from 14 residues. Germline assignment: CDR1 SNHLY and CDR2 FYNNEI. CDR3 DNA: TGTGCCAGCAGTGGGACATCTGGGGGCGATGAGCAGTTCTTC. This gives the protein CASSGTSGGDEQFF.

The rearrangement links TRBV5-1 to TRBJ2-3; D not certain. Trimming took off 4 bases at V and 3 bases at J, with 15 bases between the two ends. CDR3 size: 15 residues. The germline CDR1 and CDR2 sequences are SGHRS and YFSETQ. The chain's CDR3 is CASSRAPVGTDTQYF. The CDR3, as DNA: TGCGCCAGCAGCCGTGCGCCCGTCGGTACAGATACGCAGTATTTT.

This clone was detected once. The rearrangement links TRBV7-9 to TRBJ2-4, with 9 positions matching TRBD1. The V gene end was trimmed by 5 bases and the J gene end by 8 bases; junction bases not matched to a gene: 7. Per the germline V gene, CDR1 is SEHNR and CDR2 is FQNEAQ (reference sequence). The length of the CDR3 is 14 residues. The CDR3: CASSPDRGWDIQYF. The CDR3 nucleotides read TGTGCCAGCAGCCCGGACAGGGGTTGGGACATTCAGTACTTC.

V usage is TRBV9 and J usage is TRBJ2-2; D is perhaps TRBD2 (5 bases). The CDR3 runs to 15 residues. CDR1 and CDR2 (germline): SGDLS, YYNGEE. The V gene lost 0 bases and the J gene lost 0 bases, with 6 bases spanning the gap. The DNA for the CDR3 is TGTGCCAGCAGCGTAGACGGGACGAACACCGGGGAGCTGTTTTTT. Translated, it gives CASSVDGTNTGELFF.

The chain's CDR3 is CASSYRVTRYTGELFF. The CDR3 DNA reads as TGTGCCAGCAGTTACCGGGTCACCCGGTACACCGGGGAGCTGTTTTTT. The rearrangement links TRBV6-5 to TRBJ2-2; D call uncertain. The CDR3 totals 16 residues. Germline V gene sequence: CDR1 MNHEY, CDR2 SVGAGI. V gave up 2 bases and J gave up 3 bases, with 13 bases separating them.

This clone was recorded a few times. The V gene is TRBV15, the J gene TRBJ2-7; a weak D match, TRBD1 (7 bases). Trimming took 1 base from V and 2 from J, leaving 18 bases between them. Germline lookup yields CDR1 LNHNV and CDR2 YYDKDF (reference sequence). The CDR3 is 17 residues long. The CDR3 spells CATSRGHAGQRPYEQYF. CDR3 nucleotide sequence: TGTGCCACCAGCAGAGGACACGCGGGACAGCGCCCCTACGAGCAGTACTTC.

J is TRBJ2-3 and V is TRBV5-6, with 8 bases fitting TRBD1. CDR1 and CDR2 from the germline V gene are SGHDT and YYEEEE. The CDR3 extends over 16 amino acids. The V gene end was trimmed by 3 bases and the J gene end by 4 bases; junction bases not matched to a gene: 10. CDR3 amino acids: CASSSHLDREADTQYF. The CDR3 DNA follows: TGTGCCAGCAGCTCCCATCTGGACAGGGAAGCAGATACGCAGTATTTT. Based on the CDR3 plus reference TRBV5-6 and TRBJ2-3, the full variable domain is DAGVTQSPTHLIKTRGQQVTLRCSPKSGHDTVSWYQQALGQGPQFIFQYYEEEERQRGNFPDRFSGHQFPNYSSELNVNALLLGDSALYLCASSSHLDREADTQYFGPGTRLTVL.

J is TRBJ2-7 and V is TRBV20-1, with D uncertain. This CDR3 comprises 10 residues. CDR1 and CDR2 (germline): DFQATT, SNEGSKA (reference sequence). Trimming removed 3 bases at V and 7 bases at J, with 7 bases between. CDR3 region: CSARAEEQYF. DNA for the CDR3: TGCAGTGCTAGGGCAGAAGAGCAGTACTTC.

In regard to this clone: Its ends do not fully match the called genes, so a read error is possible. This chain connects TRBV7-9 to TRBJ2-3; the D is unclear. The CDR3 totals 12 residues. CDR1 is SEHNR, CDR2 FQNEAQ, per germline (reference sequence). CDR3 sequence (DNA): TGTTCCAGCAGCCAAGAGACAGATACGCAGTATTTT. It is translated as CSSSQETDTQYF.

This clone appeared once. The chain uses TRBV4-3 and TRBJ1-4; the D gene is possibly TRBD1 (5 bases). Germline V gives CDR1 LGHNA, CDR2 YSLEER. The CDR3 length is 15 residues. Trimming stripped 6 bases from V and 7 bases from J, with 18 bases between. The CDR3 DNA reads TGCGCCAGCAGGGCCCAGGTGGGGGGAGTTGAAAAACTGTTTTTT. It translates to CASRAQVGGVEKLFF.

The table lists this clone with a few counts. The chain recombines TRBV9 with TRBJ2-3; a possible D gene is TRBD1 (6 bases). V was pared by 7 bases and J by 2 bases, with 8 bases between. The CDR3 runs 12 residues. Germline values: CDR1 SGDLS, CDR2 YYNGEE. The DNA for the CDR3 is TGTGCCAGCGGGGGCGTCACAGATACGCAGTATTTT. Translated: CASGGVTDTQYF.

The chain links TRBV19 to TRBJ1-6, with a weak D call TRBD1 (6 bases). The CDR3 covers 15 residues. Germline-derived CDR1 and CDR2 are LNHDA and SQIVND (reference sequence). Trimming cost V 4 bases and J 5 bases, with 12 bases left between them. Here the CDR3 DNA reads TGTGCCAGTAGTAGACAGGCCCCGGATAATTCACCCCTCCACTTT. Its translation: CASSRQAPDNSPLHF.

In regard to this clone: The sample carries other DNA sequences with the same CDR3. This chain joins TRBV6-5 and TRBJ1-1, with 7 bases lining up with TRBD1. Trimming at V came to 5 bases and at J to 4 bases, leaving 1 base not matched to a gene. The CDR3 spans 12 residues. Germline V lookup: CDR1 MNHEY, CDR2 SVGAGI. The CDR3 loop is CASSPGGTEAFF. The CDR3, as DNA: TGTGCCAGCAGTCCAGGGGGCACTGAAGCTTTCTTT.

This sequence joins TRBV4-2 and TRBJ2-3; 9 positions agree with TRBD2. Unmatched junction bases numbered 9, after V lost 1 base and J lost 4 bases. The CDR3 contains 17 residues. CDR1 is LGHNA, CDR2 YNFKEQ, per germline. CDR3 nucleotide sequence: TGTGCCAGCAGCCAAGTCGGCGGGGGGGGGAGCTCAGATACGCAGTATTTT. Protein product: CASSQVGGGGSSDTQYF.